This TCR beta chain was obtained from a study of blood T cells in healthy people across ages. As for this clonotype: A much larger clone is a single base away; this may be a read error.

This CDR3 contains 14 residues. Per germline, CDR1 SQVTM and CDR2 ANQGSEA. A sample-barcoded 5' primer and a J-beta primer mix were used in a second PCR of roughly 7 to 11 cycles. TCRdb analysed the 5' RACE reads with MiXCR anew, one entry per CDR3 protein. The data hold 800,000 to 950,000 distinct CDR3 sequences, with around 29% observed a single time. This sample was shared with a second study, whose subject was T cells of mothers and their children. According to that study: A slight, non-significant increase in overlap was found for related mother-child pairs relative to unrelated pairs.

Material for sequencing was blood. The rearrangement uses TRBV29-1 and TRBJ2-2, with TRBD1 identical over 8 bases. The receptor was isolated from a woman between 40 and 55 years old in good health. The CDR3: CSALDRAGTGERFF. In DNA, the CDR3 is TGCAGCGCCCTGGACAGGGCGGGCACCGGGGAGCGGTTTTTT.